A single sample is the source of the 22 T cell receptor beta chains below, sequenced in a study of T-cell reconstitution after alpha-beta-depleted transplantation in children. It was with unique molecular identifiers that the TCRbeta library was prepared. Each CDR3 protein gets one entry after TCRdb re-called the PCR reads with MiXCR. Seen here are around 600,000 distinct CDR3 sequences, approximately 10% observed once, and the top ten hold around 4%. This specimen consisted of PBMCs from the stem cell graft donor, obtained from the stem cell graft. The origin of the receptors is a human donor who donated a stem cell graft to a child with acute myeloid leukemia.

In this sample, this clonotype turned up a few times. The chain is built from TRBV28 and TRBJ2-1; D possibly matches TRBD1 or TRBD2 (6 bases each). Germline assignment: CDR1 MDHEN and CDR2 SYDVKM. This CDR3 contains 17 residues. Deletions cut 4 bases from V and 5 bases from J, with 21 bases between. This CDR3 reads CASSSPRQAGSNNEQFF. The CDR3 DNA sequence: TGTGCCAGCAGTTCACCCCGACAGGCGGGATCAAACAATGAGCAGTTCTTC.

This clonotype was detected only a few times. The V call is TRBV6-1, the J call TRBJ1-4; no definite D call. V shed 2 bases and J shed 4 bases, with 14 bases lying between them. This CDR3 region has 16 residues. Germline V gives CDR1 MNHNS, CDR2 SASEGT. The chain's CDR3 is CASSERWQVINEKLFF. CDR3 DNA sequence: TGTGCCAGCAGTGAAAGGTGGCAGGTGATTAATGAAAAACTGTTTTTT.

Note on this clonotype: A much larger clone lies a single base off, so this may be a read error. The chain recombines TRBV20-1 with TRBJ2-3, with D maybe TRBD1 (5 bases). V gave up 1 base and J gave up 1 base, with 12 bases separating them. Germline assignment: CDR1 DFQATT and CDR2 SNEGSKA (reference sequence). The CDR3 covers 15 residues. The CDR3 DNA sequence: TGCAGTGCTAGAGCTCCCCGCAGGGGCACAGATACGCAGTATTTT. It translates to CSARAPRRGTDTQYF.

The rearrangement joins TRBV28 to TRBJ2-7; weak D call: TRBD2 (5 bases). Trimming cost V 7 bases and J 7 bases, with 14 bases left between them. The CDR3 sequence is 12 residues long. Looked up from germline, CDR1 is MDHEN and CDR2 is SYDVKM. The CDR3 region is CASTSGILEQYF. The CDR3 DNA reads as TGTGCCAGCACCTCGGGGATTTTGGAGCAGTACTTC.

This clonotype has a count of ten or more. The V gene is TRBV6-2 or TRBV6-3, the J gene TRBJ2-5, with 10 bases matching TRBD2. Germline assignment: CDR1 MNHEY and CDR2 SVGEGT. The CDR3 is made up of 15 amino acids. V shed 2 bases and J 6 bases; nucleotides not matched to a gene: 6. CDR3 sequence (DNA): TGTGCCAGCAGTTACCGAGAGCGGGAGGGCCAGACCCAGTACTTC. This codes for CASSYREREGQTQYF.

This clonotype showed up just a few times. The chain has TRBV12-3 or TRBV12-4 and TRBJ2-7; 7 bases are a match to TRBD1. This CDR3 has 14 amino acids. The V gene end was trimmed by 6 bases and the J gene end by 2 bases; junction bases not matched to a gene: 7. The CDR3 DNA is TGTGCCAGCAGGGCGACAGGGCCAGCCTACGAGCAGTACTTC. Its protein product is CASRATGPAYEQYF.

The V call is TRBV20-1, the J call TRBJ2-7; 10 bases align to TRBD2. Germline CDR1 reads DFQATT; CDR2 reads SNEGSKA (reference sequence). The CDR3 covers 17 residues. Germline trimming cut 0 bases from V and 2 bases from J; bases unmatched to any gene: 10. The CDR3 coding sequence is TGCAGTGCTAGAGATATTTTGGGGCTAGCGGGAGCCTACGAGCAGTACTTC. This translates into CSARDILGLAGAYEQYF.

The chain uses TRBV29-1 and TRBJ2-5; no reliable D call. The V end was cut by 3 bases, the J end by 2 bases, with 10 bases between. Germline lookup yields CDR1 SQVTM and CDR2 ANQGSEA. The CDR3 runs 13 residues. The CDR3 protein is CSVENRVQETQYF. DNA for the CDR3: TGCAGCGTTGAGAATCGCGTTCAAGAGACCCAGTACTTC. Based on the CDR3 plus reference TRBV29-1 and TRBJ2-5, the full variable domain is SAVISQKPSRDICQRGTSLTIQCQVDSQVTMMFWYRQQPGQSLTLIATANQGSEATYESGFVIDKFPISRPNLTFSTLTVSNMSPEDSSIYLCSVENRVQETQYFGPGTRLLVL.

This clonotype appeared many times. The chain uses TRBV20-1 and TRBJ2-5, with no clear D. This CDR3 is 13 amino acids long. V was shortened by 0 bases and J by 5 bases, with 10 bases between the two germline ends. Germline V lookup: CDR1 DFQATT, CDR2 SNEGSKA (reference sequence). CDR3 bases: TGCAGTGCTAGAGAGGTTTTATGGGAGACCCAGTACTTC. It is translated as CSAREVLWETQYF.

This clonotype came up a few times. The V and J genes are TRBV20-1 and TRBJ2-1; 11 bases agree with TRBD2. After removal of 4 bases from V and 6 bases from J, the junction contained 8 bases not matched to a gene. The CDR3 loop spans 15 amino acids. From germline, CDR1 is DFQATT and CDR2 SNEGSKA (reference sequence). CDR3 loop: CSAIAGTSGLNEQFF. DNA of the CDR3: TGCAGTGCTATCGCCGGGACTAGCGGACTCAATGAGCAGTTCTTC.

This clonotype was counted at least ten times. This rearrangement joins TRBV20-1 to TRBJ2-2, with D possibly TRBD1 on 6 matching bases. The CDR3 has 13 residues. The ends were cut back, 4 bases at V and 9 bases at J, with 15 bases in the middle. From germline, CDR1 is DFQATT and CDR2 SNEGSKA (reference sequence). CDR3 DNA: TGCAGTGCTACACGGACAGCCGCCCGGGAGCTGTTTTTT. It translates to CSATRTAARELFF.

The chain has TRBV10-3 and TRBJ2-1, with TRBD2 as a possible D gene (6 bases). The CDR3 is 13 residues long. Trimming took 8 bases from V and 5 from J, leaving 13 bases between them. The germline V gene has CDR1 ENHRY and CDR2 SYGVKD. The CDR3 spells CAIRELAHNEQFF. For the CDR3, the DNA is TGTGCCATCCGCGAACTAGCCCACAATGAGCAGTTCTTC.

The rearrangement uses TRBV6-5 and TRBJ2-5; D unresolved. Germline CDR1 and CDR2: MNHEY and SVGAGI. V was clipped by 5 bases and J by 5 bases, with 15 bases between them. This CDR3 is 14 amino acids long. The CDR3: CASSPVGRWETQYF. For the CDR3, the DNA is TGTGCCAGCAGTCCCGTTGGTAGATGGGAGACCCAGTACTTC.

This clonotype showed up many times. CDR3 sequence: CSARTTYNEQFF. Here the CDR3 DNA reads TGCAGTGCTAGGACCACCTACAATGAGCAGTTCTTC. The chain employs TRBV20-1 and TRBJ2-1; D ambiguous. Germline assignment: CDR1 DFQATT and CDR2 SNEGSKA (reference sequence). Trimming took off 3 bases at V and 2 bases at J, with 5 bases between the two ends. There are 12 residues in the CDR3.

The rearrangement uses TRBV20-1 and TRBJ2-1; 7 bases map to TRBD2. Germline CDR1 and CDR2: DFQATT and SNEGSKA (reference sequence). V trimming: 5 bases; J trimming: 0 bases; junction bases outside the gene matches: 10. This CDR3 region has 16 residues. Here the CDR3 DNA reads TGCAGTGCTTCGGGCGGGAGCAGGGACTCCTACAATGAGCAGTTCTTC. It yields the protein CSASGGSRDSYNEQFF.

Only a few counts were recorded for this clonotype. The chain has TRBV2 and TRBJ2-1, with 10 bases that match TRBD2. Germline CDR1 is SNHLY and CDR2 is FYNNEI. The CDR3 is 14 amino acids. The ends lost 7 bases at V and 6 bases at J; junction bases unmatched: 6. The CDR3 loop reads CASTLAGAANEQFF. In DNA form, the CDR3 reads TGTGCCAGCACCCTAGCGGGAGCGGCCAATGAGCAGTTCTTC. The complete variable domain, with remaining parts taken from reference TRBV2 and TRBJ2-1, reads EPEVTQTPSHQVTQMGQEVILRCVPISNHLYFYWYRQILGQKVEFLVSFYNNEISEKSEIFDDQFSVERPDGSNFTLKIRSTKLEDSAMYFCASTLAGAANEQFFGPGTRLTVL.

The rearrangement joins TRBV12-3 or TRBV12-4 to TRBJ2-1, with 10 positions matching TRBD1. This CDR3 has 16 residues. Germline trimming cut 7 bases from V and 7 bases from J; bases unmatched to any gene: 13. CDR3 sequence (DNA): TGTGCCAGCAAGGGGTTTCCGGGACAGGGGTTGAATGAGCAGTTCTTC. Translation: CASKGFPGQGLNEQFF.

The chain uses TRBV20-1 and TRBJ1-4, with 7 nucleotides matching TRBD1. V was pared by 3 bases and J by 0 bases, with 4 bases of the junction left unmatched. This CDR3 is built from 15 residues. Per germline, CDR1 DFQATT and CDR2 SNEGSKA (reference sequence). The CDR3 sequence is CSAREGTATNEKLFF. The CDR3 coding sequence is TGCAGTGCTAGGGAAGGGACAGCAACTAATGAAAAACTGTTTTTT.

This clonotype was seen only a few times. The genes are TRBV6-1 and TRBJ2-2, with a weak D call TRBD2 (6 bases). In germline, CDR1 is MNHNS, CDR2 SASEGT. Trimming cost V 5 bases and J 9 bases, with 19 bases left between them. This CDR3 has 15 residues. The CDR3 loop is CASSPSSEGPWELFF. In DNA form, the CDR3 reads TGTGCCAGCAGTCCCTCCTCGGAGGGGCCCTGGGAGCTGTTTTTT.

This clonotype was counted between two and nine times. Germline and junction disagree at one end, which may indicate a read error. The chain links TRBV5-1 to TRBJ1-1; no clear D gene. This CDR3 has 14 amino acids. Germline-derived CDR1 and CDR2 are SGHRS and YFSETQ. CDR3 DNA sequence: TGCGCCAGCAGATTGGACGGTATGAACACTGAAGCTTTCTTT. Its translation: CASRLDGMNTEAFF.

This rearrangement joins TRBV7-9 to TRBJ2-3; D is perhaps TRBD2 (5 bases). The V gene lost 3 bases and the J gene lost 8 bases, with 15 bases spanning the gap. The germline V gene has CDR1 SEHNR and CDR2 FQNEAQ (reference sequence). The CDR3 consists of 14 residues. The CDR3 loop reads CASSLADSSSTQYF. Written as DNA, the CDR3 is TGTGCCAGCAGCTTGGCGGACTCCTCAAGTACGCAGTATTTT.

This clonotype turned up a few times. The V gene is TRBV7-2, the J gene TRBJ2-7; 7 bases agree with TRBD1. Germline V gene sequence: CDR1 SGHTA, CDR2 FQGNSA. The CDR3 extends over 15 amino acids. After removal of 3 bases from V and 3 bases from J, the junction contained 8 bases not matched to a gene. The DNA for the CDR3 is TGTGCCAGCAGCTTCCGCCCGACAGGGCGCTACGAGCAGTACTTC. It yields the protein CASSFRPTGRYEQYF.